The clone carrying this T cell receptor (beta chain) was counted a few times. Its antigen is not identified. Cells sorted by CD45RO/CCR7/CD25/CD127/CD95/CD27 comprised CD4+ naive, central memory, regulatory and stem cell-like memory cells. The entirety of the isolated RNA underwent reverse transcription, so expressed TCRB transcripts were sequenced. The data were produced by immunoSEQ multiplex PCR, yet TCRdb's version contains in-frame clones alone and is incomplete. This table has 250,000 or so clones, about 63% appearing once. The data were taken from a study of beta chain features in type 1 diabetes. Study at large: Patients looked much like healthy donors when it came to age, gender and cell yields.

Germline V gene lookup returns CDR1 SGHTA and CDR2 FQGNSA. Deletions cut 1 base from V and 6 bases from J, with 17 bases between. The CDR3 length is 16 residues. Study findings and constraints: Possible PCR preference for shorter templates applied equally to patients and controls. Researchers reported that naive, central memory and Treg TCRB repertoires appeared more similar in patients than in healthy donors.

V is TRBV7-2 and J is TRBJ2-3; D is uncertain. Sequencing was performed on naive CD4+ T cells from blood. The clonotype originates from a man aged 25 to 45 in good health. DNA of the CDR3: TGTGCCAGCAGCTTAGGATCTCATCCCAGTATGGATACGCAGTATTTT. Its translation is CASSLGSHPSMDTQYF.